This T cell receptor (beta chain) was sequenced during a study of cytomegalovirus exposure and HLA in healthy donors. Whole-study context: A preliminary data release comprised around 85 million unique TCRs obtained from HLA-typed donors. General study findings and limits: Serostatus for CMV was the only available immune exposure information. Among the sequence variants, a highly shared cluster was likely an artifact of sequencing. The authors listed approximately 150 TCR beta chains as cytomegalovirus-associated.

As regards this clone: Its antigen remains unknown.

PCR employed 60 Vbeta and 13 Jbeta primers. This table comes from immunoSEQ multiplex PCR, and its TCRdb copy is limited to in-frame clones, with some not included. The sample consists of over 150,000 clones, roughly 80% of them appearing once. Material: PBMCs. This receptor was identified in a man aged 40-50 years in good health and CMV-seronegative.

The chain's CDR3 is CAWTVGDGYTF. The CDR3 DNA reads TGTGCCTGGACGGTTGGAGATGGCTACACCTTC. The J gene is TRBJ1-2, the V gene TRBV30; D remains ambiguous. The CDR3 has 11 amino acids. Germline V gives CDR1 GTSNPN, CDR2 SVGIG (reference sequence). The V end lost 4 bases, the J end lost 6 bases, and 9 bases lay between the germline ends.